This TCR beta chain is drawn from a study of neurological immune-mediated disorders. General observations from the study: The expanded clones of different subjects shared no CDR3 amino acid sequences (suggesting private repertoires in all groups). HTLV-1-associated myelopathy ranked highest for TCR clonal expansion and multiple sclerosis lowest, beneath healthy controls.

This CDR3 is 13 amino acids long. Trimming cost V 4 bases and J 0 bases, with 9 bases left between them. Germline CDR1 is DFQATT and CDR2 is SNEGSKA (reference sequence). Whenever a sequencing run was performed, it yielded over 170 million TCR-beta sequences from 15-18 subjects. TCRdb passed the 5' RACE reads through MiXCR, listing each CDR3 protein once. The profile shows roughly 30,000 distinct CDR3 sequences, 5.5% to 7% of them singletons. Turning to this clonotype: Its antigen remains unidentified.

Healthy controls consisted of blood bank volunteers in Maryland, USA. The source is a woman between 50 and 59 years old in good health. The chain uses TRBV20-1 and TRBJ1-1; D may be TRBD1 (5 bases). The sample taken for sequencing was CD4+ T cells from blood. In DNA form, the CDR3 reads TGCAGTGCTAATAGACAGATGAACACTGAAGCTTTCTTT. This codes for CSANRQMNTEAFF.